This passage covers 24 T cell receptor beta chains from one sample sequenced in a study of T cells in women clearing cervical HPV infection. Only in-frame clones appear in the TCRdb table, and some are missing; sequencing was by immunoSEQ multiplex PCR. The ten top clones account for approximately 0.9%, within a sample of 44,000 or so clones. The material sequenced was blood buffy coat. The receptor set was obtained from a woman aged 18 to 75 with a cervical HPV16 infection that either progressed to CIN3+ or cleared (not recorded which).

Points on this clone: The CDR3 end lies 3 residues beyond the end of the read and is filled in from the germline J gene. The chain recombines TRBV7-2 with TRBJ1-4; possibly TRBD1 for D (5 bases). CDR1 and CDR2 from the germline V gene are SGHTA and FQGNSA. There are 13 residues in the CDR3. Trimming left V 5 bases short and J 5 bases short, with 9 bases between. CDR3: CASSVQANEKLFF. Partial CDR3 DNA: TGTGCCAGCAGCGTACAGGCGAATGAAAAA.

Points on this clone: The CDR3 is cut off 3 residues early in the read; its end comes from the germline J gene. The genes are TRBV5-1 and TRBJ2-2; possibly TRBD1 or TRBD2 for D (5 bases each). This CDR3 has 13 residues. CDR1 is SGHRS, CDR2 YFSETQ, per germline. CDR3 residues: CASSLEGRERLFF. Partial CDR3 DNA: TGCGCCAGCAGCTTGGAGGGCAGGGAGCGG.

With respect to this clone: The CDR3 end lies 3 residues beyond the end of the read and is filled in from the germline J gene. The chain links TRBV6-1 to TRBJ2-2; a possible D gene is TRBD2 (6 bases). Germline CDR1 and CDR2: MNHNS and SASEGT. The CDR3 is made up of 15 amino acids. V was trimmed by 1 base and J by 2 bases, leaving 8 bases between them. CDR3 DNA (partial): TGTGCCAGCAGTGAAGAGGAGGGCAACACCGGGGAG. This translates into CASSEEEGNTGE. The entire CDR3 is CASSEEEGNTGELFF.

For this clone: The read gets to within 3 residues of the CDR3 end, and the germline J gene fills in the rest. Other DNA sequences of this sample code for an identical CDR3. V is TRBV19 and J is TRBJ1-3; maybe TRBD1 (5 bases). The CDR3 has 16 amino acids. CDR1 is LNHDA, CDR2 SQIVND, per germline (reference sequence). Between the trimmed V and J ends, which lost 2 bases and 0 bases, there was a span of 11 bases. The sequenced part of the CDR3 DNA is TGTGCCAGTAGTATAAGGGGATCGCCCTCTGGAAACACC. Protein: CASSIRGSPSGNT. The full CDR3 protein is CASSIRGSPSGNTIYF.

A word on this clone: The read falls 3 residues short of the CDR3 end, and the missing part is taken from the germline J gene. V usage is TRBV7-9 and J usage is TRBJ1-2, with no clear D. This CDR3 has 15 residues. Per the germline V gene, CDR1 is SEHNR and CDR2 is FQNEAQ (reference sequence). The CDR3 here is CASSFSRGRINDYTF. The sequenced part of the CDR3 DNA is TGTGCCAGCAGCTTTAGTCGCGGGCGGATAAATGAC.

Comment on this clone: With the read ending 3 residues before the CDR3 end, the germline J gene is used to fill in that end. The chain recombines TRBV14 with TRBJ2-3; D might be TRBD2 (6 bases). This CDR3 has 15 residues. The germline V gene encodes CDR1 SGHDN and CDR2 FVKESK. Deletions cut 3 bases from V and 5 bases from J, with 15 bases between. CDR3 DNA, as far as it was read: TGTGCCAGCAGCCATTACGGGACTCCGGGAGATACG. Amino acid sequence: CASSHYGTPGDT. The whole CDR3 sequence reads CASSHYGTPGDTQYF.

Remarks on this clone: The missing CDR3 end, 3 residues past where the read stops, is filled in from the germline J gene. V gene TRBV18 combines with J gene TRBJ2-1; TRBD1 aligns across 7 bases. V lost 3 bases to trimming and J lost 7 bases; unmatched junction nucleotides: 3. This CDR3 has 13 amino acids. Germline CDR1 reads KGHSH; CDR2 reads LQKENI. The sequenced CDR3 bases are TGTGCCAGCTCACCGGGACAGAATAATGAG. Translated: CASSPGQNNE. Given in full, the CDR3 is CASSPGQNNEQFF.

CDR3 DNA, as far as it was read: TGTGCCAGCAGCGTCTCTGACTATGGC. Translated: CASSVSDYG. The full CDR3 protein is CASSVSDYGYTF. V usage is TRBV9 and J usage is TRBJ1-2, with no clear D. From the germline J gene comes the end of the CDR3, since the read stops 3 residues before it. This CDR3 spans 12 amino acids. Between the trimmed V and J ends, which lost 2 bases and 3 bases, there was a span of 5 bases. Germline V CDR1 and CDR2: SGDLS, YYNGEE.

About this clone: The missing CDR3 end, 3 residues past where the read stops, is filled in from the germline J gene. This sequence joins TRBV5-4 and TRBJ2-7, with D perhaps matching TRBD1 (5 bases). The CDR3 consists of 12 residues. CDR1 is SGHNT and CDR2 is YYREEE in the germline V gene (reference sequence). V was cut by 2 bases and J by 5 bases, with 8 bases left in between. The CDR3 loop reads CASSLEGDEQYF. CDR3 bases read: TGTGCCAGCAGCTTAGAAGGGGACGAG.

With regard to this clone: Read coverage stops 3 residues before the CDR3 terminus; the germline J gene supplies the remainder. The chain couples TRBV7-9 to TRBJ1-1; possibly TRBD1 for D (6 bases). The CDR3 spans 15 residues. V lost 5 bases to trimming and J lost 3 bases, with 16 bases between them. Germline CDR1 and CDR2: SEHNR and FQNEAQ (reference sequence). This CDR3 reads CASSRGAGTHTEAFF. CDR3 DNA, as far as it was read: TGTGCCAGCAGCCGGGGGGCAGGGACCCACACTGAA.

As concerns this clone: The CDR3 extends 3 residues past the end of the read, so its final part is completed from the germline J gene. V gene TRBV10-2 combines with J gene TRBJ2-1, with TRBD1 identical over 9 bases. The germline V gene has CDR1 WSHSY and CDR2 SAAADI. The length of the CDR3 is 14 residues. The J segment lost 8 bases and the V segment lost 7 bases, leaving 9 bases of the junction unmatched. The CDR3 loop reads CASTPGQGLDEQFF. CDR3 DNA (partial): TGCGCCAGCACTCCGGGACAGGGTTTGGATGAG.

Regarding this clone: With the read ending 3 residues before the CDR3 end, the germline J gene is used to fill in that end. The rearrangement joins TRBV10-3 to TRBJ2-1, with D maybe TRBD1 (6 bases). CDR3 length equals 14 residues. CDR1 is ENHRY, CDR2 SYGVKD, per germline. V was pared by 8 bases and J by 8 bases, with 19 bases between. Incomplete CDR3 DNA: TGTGCCATCTCTCCCTCTACAGGGATAGATGAG. It codes for CAISPSTGIDE. The entire CDR3 sequence reads CAISPSTGIDEQFF.

In the case of this clone: The read falls 3 residues short of the CDR3 end, and the missing part is taken from the germline J gene. The V and J genes are TRBV6-1 and TRBJ2-1; 7 bases align to TRBD2. The CDR3 has 16 amino acids. Germline CDR1 reads MNHNS; CDR2 reads SASEGT. V trimming: 2 bases; J trimming: 4 bases; junction bases outside the gene matches: 8. The DNA read from the CDR3 is TGTGCCAGCAGTGAAATGGGCGGGGGTTTATACAATGAG. It translates to CASSEMGGGLYNE. The whole CDR3 sequence reads CASSEMGGGLYNEQFF.

To note about this clone: The read terminates 3 residues before the CDR3 end, so the remaining end is supplied by the germline J gene. The chain couples TRBV7-9 to TRBJ1-1; no reliable D call. V lost 5 bases to trimming and J lost 1 base, with 8 bases between them. The CDR3 covers 13 residues. Germline V lookup: CDR1 SEHNR, CDR2 FQNEAQ (reference sequence). Incomplete CDR3 DNA: TGTGCCAGCAGCCCCCCCGGGAACACTGAA. This sequence encodes CASSPPGNTE. The whole CDR3 reads CASSPPGNTEAFF.

With regard to this clone: The read ends 3 residues before the CDR3 terminus; that terminus is restored from the germline J gene. The chain combines TRBV5-1 with TRBJ1-6; 10 nucleotides line up with TRBD1. Per the germline V gene, CDR1 is SGHRS and CDR2 is YFSETQ. V lost 4 bases and J lost 9; bases outside the gene matches: 7. This CDR3 contains 15 residues. The CDR3 sequence: CASSPGQGSRSPLHF. The covered CDR3 bases are TGCGCCAGCAGCCCGGGACAGGGGTCGCGTTCACCC.

As concerns this clone: Its ends do not fully match the called genes, so a read error is possible. The CDR3 goes on 3 residues after the read ends, and that part is filled in from the germline J gene. This CDR3 is also generated by other DNA sequences in the sample. The V call is TRBV19, the J call TRBJ1-3, with TRBD1 matching over 7 bases. The CDR3 consists of 17 residues. From germline, CDR1 is LNHDA and CDR2 SQIVND (reference sequence). CDR3 bases read: TGTGCCAGTAGTACTCCACAGGGGCGCTTCTCTGGAAACACT. Translation gives CASSTPQGRFSGNT. The full-length CDR3 reads as CASSTPQGRFSGNTIYF.

Points on this clone: The read is 3 residues too short to cover the CDR3 end, so that end is filled in from the germline J gene. The rearrangement joins TRBV20-1 to TRBJ2-7; D not resolved. The V and J ends lost 1 base and 2 bases respectively, with 9 bases between them. This CDR3 is built from 13 residues. CDR1 is DFQATT, CDR2 SNEGSKA, per germline (reference sequence). CDR3 bases read: TGCAGTGCTAGAGGTAACAGCCCCTACGAG. Amino acids: CSARGNSPYE. The full CDR3 reads CSARGNSPYEQYF.

As for this clone: The read terminates 3 residues before the CDR3 end, so the remaining end is supplied by the germline J gene. V gene TRBV30 combines with J gene TRBJ1-5, with D maybe TRBD1 (5 bases). The CDR3 spans 15 residues. Trimming stripped 0 bases from V and 2 bases from J, with 11 bases between. Germline V gene sequence: CDR1 GTSNPN, CDR2 SVGIG (reference sequence). The sequenced part of the CDR3 DNA is TGTGCCTGGAGTGTAGGTGACAGCCGCAATCAGCCC. It specifies CAWSVGDSRNQP. The complete CDR3 sequence is CAWSVGDSRNQPQHF. Using reference TRBV30 and TRBJ1-5 for the parts outside the CDR3, the full variable domain is SQTIHQWPATLVQPVGSPLSLECTVEGTSNPNLYWYRQAAGRGLQLLFYSVGIGQISSEVPQNLSASRPQDRQFILSSKKLLLSDSGFYLCAWSVGDSRNQPQHFGDGTRLSIL.

Details on this clone: The missing CDR3 end, 3 residues past where the read stops, is filled in from the germline J gene. The rearrangement links TRBV6-1 to TRBJ2-7; 7 nucleotides agree with TRBD2. J was trimmed by 3 bases and V by 3 bases; bases with no gene match: 5. Germline loops: CDR1 MNHNS, CDR2 SASEGT. The CDR3 is made up of 14 amino acids. CDR3 DNA (partial): TGTGCCAGCAGTGACGGGACTACCTACTACGAG. It translates to CASSDGTTYYE. The whole CDR3 reads CASSDGTTYYEQYF.

The CDR3 region is CASSIALAGGSNDYTF. The part of the CDR3 DNA that was read is TGTGCCAGTAGTATCGCCCTAGCGGGGGGATCGAATGAC. The chain carries TRBV19 and TRBJ1-2, with a tentative D call TRBD1 (5 bases). The read terminates 3 residues before the CDR3 end, so the remaining end is supplied by the germline J gene. The CDR3 is 16 residues long. The germline CDR1 and CDR2 sequences are LNHDA and SQIVND (reference sequence).

Comments on this clone: The CDR3 end is not reached by the read, which stops 3 residues before it; the germline J gene fills it in. This chain links TRBV7-8 with TRBJ2-1; D possibly corresponds to TRBD1 (5 bases). The germline V and J ends were trimmed by 6 bases and 5 bases, with 11 bases remaining between them. CDR1 is SGHVS, CDR2 FQNEAQ, per germline. This CDR3 has 13 residues. CDR3 in amino acids: CASRERGNNEQFF. The CDR3 DNA, read in part, is TGTGCCAGCAGGGAAAGGGGAAACAATGAG.

For this clone: The read terminates 3 residues ahead of where the CDR3 ends, so the germline J gene completes it. The chain has TRBV5-1 and TRBJ2-1, with D possibly TRBD1 on 6 matching bases. Germline CDR1 SGHRS, CDR2 YFSETQ. The CDR3 totals 16 residues. With 0 bases removed from V and 6 bases from J, the gap between germline ends came to 16 bases. CDR3 protein: CASSLGGHLPRNEQFF. CDR3 bases read: TGCGCCAGCAGCTTGGGGGGGCACCTCCCGCGCAATGAG.

With respect to this clone: The CDR3 goes on 3 residues after the read ends, and that part is filled in from the germline J gene. The V call is TRBV6-1, the J call TRBJ2-2; 10 nucleotides agree with TRBD1. Unmatched junction bases numbered 14, after V lost 2 bases and J lost 5 bases. This CDR3 is built from 19 residues. Germline-derived CDR1 and CDR2 are MNHNS and SASEGT. CDR3 residues: CASSESGRIRDRGTGELFF. CDR3 bases read: TGTGCCAGCAGTGAATCGGGACGAATCCGGGACAGGGGAACCGGGGAG.

A word on this clone: The read ends 3 residues before the CDR3 terminus; that terminus is restored from the germline J gene. The V and J genes are TRBV28 and TRBJ2-3; 7 bases map to TRBD1. The CDR3 contains 14 residues. Germline loops: CDR1 MDHEN, CDR2 SYDVKM. Trimming at V came to 7 bases and at J to 7 bases, leaving 11 bases not matched to a gene. CDR3: CASTQGQLGNTQYF. The CDR3 bases that were read are TGTGCCAGCACCCAGGGACAGCTGGGGAATACG.